Below, 18 T cell receptor beta chains from the same sample are listed, as sequenced in a study of T cell repertoires in cytomegalovirus infection. TCRdb redid the calling of the reads with MiXCR, one entry per CDR3 protein. The sample yields 200,000 to 250,000 distinct CDR3 sequences, approximately 22% seen once. Sample: CD8+ T cells from PBMCs. The receptor source for this set is a human donor in good health (CMV status not recorded). Some clones in this sample may be carry-over from other donors' samples.

This chain uses TRBV25-1 with TRBJ2-7; D is perhaps TRBD1 (6 bases). This CDR3 contains 17 residues. V lost 2 bases and J 0 bases, leaving 17 bases between the germline ends. Germline loops: CDR1 MGHDK, CDR2 SYGVNS. CDR3: CASSEDRAGATSYEQYF. The CDR3 DNA is TGTGCCAGCAGTGAAGATCGCGCAGGGGCGACCTCCTACGAGCAGTACTTC.

The chain links TRBV5-4 to TRBJ1-4; D is undetermined. The CDR3 covers 13 residues. V was trimmed by 7 bases and J by 2 bases, leaving 9 bases between them. The germline V gene encodes CDR1 SGHNT and CDR2 YYREEE (reference sequence). CDR3 amino acids: CASSSGTNEKLFF. DNA of the CDR3: TGTGCCAGCTCATCCGGGACTAATGAAAAACTGTTTTTT. Drawing the rest from reference TRBV5-4 and TRBJ1-4, the complete variable domain is ETGVTQSPTHLIKTRGQQVTLRCSSQSGHNTVSWYQQALGQGPQFIFQYYREEENGRGNFPPRFSGLQFPNYSSELNVNALELDDSALYLCASSSGTNEKLFFGSGTQLSVL.

This clonotype was detected only a few times. V and J are TRBV2 and TRBJ2-7; D is possibly TRBD2 (6 bases). V was trimmed by 0 bases and J by 4 bases, leaving 10 bases between them. Germline loops: CDR1 SNHLY, CDR2 FYNNEI. CDR3 length equals 14 residues. CDR3: CASSEAGEAYEQYF. The CDR3 DNA follows: TGTGCCAGCAGTGAAGCCGGGGAGGCGTACGAGCAGTACTTC.

The chain carries TRBV7-4 and TRBJ2-1, with D possibly matching TRBD1 (6 bases). V gave up 5 bases and J gave up 0 bases, with 11 bases separating them. This CDR3 is 15 amino acids long. From germline, CDR1 is SGHVT and CDR2 SQSDAQ. For the CDR3, the DNA is TGTGCCAGCAGCAACTGGGACAACTCCTACAATGAGCAGTTCTTC. It specifies CASSNWDNSYNEQFF.

The rearrangement links TRBV20-1 to TRBJ2-5; 10 positions agree with TRBD1. J lost 5 bases, V lost 4 bases, and 16 bases had no gene match. The CDR3 consists of 17 residues. Germline loops: CDR1 DFQATT, CDR2 SNEGSKA (reference sequence). This chain's CDR3 is CSAILGSGTGVLETQYF. The DNA for the CDR3 is TGCAGTGCTATCTTGGGCTCCGGGACAGGGGTCCTGGAGACCCAGTACTTC.

The sample holds many counts of this clonotype. The rearrangement links TRBV7-9 to TRBJ2-5, with D possibly being TRBD1 (6 bases). Germline V lookup: CDR1 SEHNR, CDR2 FQNEAQ (reference sequence). V was shortened by 5 bases and J by 5 bases, with 15 bases between the two germline ends. The CDR3 consists of 14 residues. The CDR3 is CASSPRTARETQYF. In nucleotides, the CDR3 is TGTGCCAGCAGCCCGAGGACAGCACGGGAGACCCAGTACTTC.

The rearrangement joins TRBV27 to TRBJ2-2, with unresolved D. Trimming took 0 bases from V and 0 from J, leaving 2 bases between them. The CDR3 is 14 residues long. The germline gives CDR1 MNHEY, CDR2 SMNVEV (reference sequence). For the CDR3, the DNA is TGTGCCAGCAGTTTATCGGCGAACACCGGGGAGCTGTTTTTT. Protein sequence: CASSLSANTGELFF.

This chain joins TRBV27 and TRBJ2-7; 7 positions agree with TRBD2. Germline CDR1 is MNHEY and CDR2 is SMNVEV (reference sequence). The CDR3 contains 14 residues. V dropped 5 bases and J dropped 2; count of bases not matched to a gene: 6. The CDR3 here is CASSKSGETYEQYF. The CDR3 coding sequence is TGTGCCAGCAGTAAAAGCGGGGAGACCTACGAGCAGTACTTC.

The chain links TRBV5-4 to TRBJ2-3, with 9 nucleotides matching TRBD2. The V and J ends lost 4 bases and 8 bases, in that order; junction bases with no gene match: 8. CDR3 length: 14 residues. The germline CDR1 and CDR2 sequences are SGHNT and YYREEE (reference sequence). Here the CDR3 reads CASSTGTSPGTQYF. The CDR3 bases are TGTGCCAGCAGCACCGGGACTAGCCCGGGTACGCAGTATTTT. Using reference TRBV5-4 and TRBJ2-3 for the parts outside the CDR3, the full variable domain is ETGVTQSPTHLIKTRGQQVTLRCSSQSGHNTVSWYQQALGQGPQFIFQYYREEENGRGNFPPRFSGLQFPNYSSELNVNALELDDSALYLCASSTGTSPGTQYFGPGTRLTVL.

The V call is TRBV7-2, the J call TRBJ2-7; D is unresolved. The CDR3 loop spans 14 amino acids. V lost 5 bases and J lost 4, with 15 bases in between. In germline, CDR1 is SGHTA, CDR2 FQGNSA. CDR3 bases: TGTGCCAGCAGCCCCTACCAGCATGATTACGAGCAGTACTTC. Its translation is CASSPYQHDYEQYF.

This clonotype showed up just a few times. The V gene is TRBV4-1, the J gene TRBJ1-5; a possible D gene is TRBD1 (5 bases). Per germline, CDR1 MGHRA and CDR2 YSYEKL. Trimming took off 2 bases at V and 2 bases at J, with 10 bases between the two ends. CDR3 size: 15 residues. The CDR3 nucleotides are TGCGCCAGCAGCCAACAGGGAGATGGCAATCAGCCCCAGCATTTT. Translating it yields CASSQQGDGNQPQHF.

J is TRBJ2-1 and V is TRBV5-4; TRBD2 aligns across 9 bases. The CDR3 is 15 residues long. Trimming removed 6 bases from V and 4 bases from J; junction bases left unmatched: 8. Germline V CDR1 and CDR2: SGHNT, YYREEE (reference sequence). For the CDR3, the DNA is TGTGCCAGCACCAAGGTGCTAGCGGGGTACAATGAGCAGTTCTTC. Its translation: CASTKVLAGYNEQFF.

This chain links TRBV7-6 with TRBJ1-1; TRBD1 might be the D (6 bases). The V gene's germline CDR1 is SGHVS and CDR2 FNYEAQ. The CDR3 has 15 amino acids. V was clipped by 4 bases and J by 1 base, with 13 bases between them. CDR3 residues: CASSSRTARNTEAFF. The DNA for the CDR3 is TGTGCCAGCAGCTCCCGGACAGCGAGGAACACTGAAGCTTTCTTT.

This clonotype was counted at least ten times. The CDR3 DNA reads TGTGCCAGCAGCCTCACGGGGACTTACCAAGAGACCCAGTACTTC. Translating gives CASSLTGTYQETQYF. The V and J genes are TRBV7-2 and TRBJ2-5, with D tentatively TRBD2 (6 bases). The germline V and J ends were trimmed by 5 bases and 0 bases, with 13 bases remaining between them. Germline lookup yields CDR1 SGHTA and CDR2 FQGNSA. The CDR3 contains 15 residues.

Only a few counts were recorded for this clonotype. V and J are TRBV19 and TRBJ1-5; D is unclear. The CDR3 sequence is 18 residues long. From germline, CDR1 is LNHDA and CDR2 SQIVND (reference sequence). V lost 5 bases and J lost 0, with 20 bases in between. The CDR3: CASSATDDGVDSNQPQHF. For the CDR3, the DNA is TGTGCCAGTAGTGCTACAGACGACGGGGTGGATAGCAATCAGCCCCAGCATTTT.

This clonotype was picked up many times. The chain joins TRBV7-6 to TRBJ2-4; 7 bases line up with TRBD1. In germline, CDR1 is SGHVS, CDR2 FNYEAQ. The CDR3 length is 12 residues. Losses at the gene ends were 3 bases for V and 16 bases for J; bases not matched to a gene: 9. CDR3 coding DNA: TGTGCCAGCAGCTTGGACGGACAGGTTTATTACTTC. Translation gives CASSLDGQVYYF. Variable domain in full (rest from reference TRBV7-6 and TRBJ2-4): GAGVSQSPRYKVTKRGQDVALRCDPISGHVSLYWYRQALGQGPEFLTYFNYEAQQDKSGLPNDRFSAERPEGSISTLTIQRTEQRDSAMYRCASSLDGQVYYFGAGTRLSVL.

By share, this clonotype counts as medium-sized. The V call is TRBV7-8, the J call TRBJ2-5; 10 positions agree with TRBD2. Germline loops: CDR1 SGHVS, CDR2 FQNEAQ. There are 17 residues in the CDR3. With V trimmed by 2 bases and J by 1 base, 7 bases remained unmatched. CDR3 sequence reads: CASSLLPSGGVQETQYF. The CDR3, as DNA: TGTGCCAGCAGCTTACTCCCTAGCGGGGGAGTCCAAGAGACCCAGTACTTC. The complete variable domain, with remaining parts taken from reference TRBV7-8 and TRBJ2-5, reads GAGVSQSPRYKVAKRGQDVALRCDPISGHVSLFWYQQALGQGPEFLTYFQNEAQLDKSGLPSDRFFAERPEGSVSTLKIQRTQQEDSAVYLCASSLLPSGGVQETQYFGPGTRLLVL.

This sequence joins TRBV15 and TRBJ2-2; D is undetermined. The CDR3 covers 15 residues. V was shortened by 3 bases and J by 2 bases, with 10 bases between the two germline ends. Germline V gene sequence: CDR1 LNHNV, CDR2 YYDKDF (reference sequence). CDR3 coding DNA: TGTGCCACCAGCAGTCCCGAACTCAACACCGGGGAGCTGTTTTTT. This gives the protein CATSSPELNTGELFF.